This T cell receptor (beta chain) was sequenced during a study of response to subunit inactivated influenza vaccine. V was clipped by 1 base and J by 9 bases; unmatched bases: 10. Per germline, CDR1 SGHTA and CDR2 FQGNSA. This CDR3 is built from 16 residues. Overall study findings and caveats: Only a handful of new T cells, the authors suggested, are recruited with each seasonal influenza vaccination.

With respect to this clonotype: The target antigen is unknown.

TCRdb fed the RT-PCR reads into MiXCR, producing one record per CDR3 protein. The sample gives 600,000 to 850,000 distinct CDR3 sequences, about 14% of which show up once; 7.6% is in the top ten. This TCR was recovered from a man aged 45-60 years who received an inactivated influenza vaccine. This chain connects TRBV7-2 to TRBJ2-7; 12 bases line up with TRBD2. The sample in question was PBMCs from blood, obtained less than 15 days before vaccination. This CDR3 reads CASSLGLASGRAPQYF. The DNA for the CDR3 is TGTGCCAGCAGCTTAGGTTTGGCTAGCGGGAGGGCCCCGCAGTACTTC.